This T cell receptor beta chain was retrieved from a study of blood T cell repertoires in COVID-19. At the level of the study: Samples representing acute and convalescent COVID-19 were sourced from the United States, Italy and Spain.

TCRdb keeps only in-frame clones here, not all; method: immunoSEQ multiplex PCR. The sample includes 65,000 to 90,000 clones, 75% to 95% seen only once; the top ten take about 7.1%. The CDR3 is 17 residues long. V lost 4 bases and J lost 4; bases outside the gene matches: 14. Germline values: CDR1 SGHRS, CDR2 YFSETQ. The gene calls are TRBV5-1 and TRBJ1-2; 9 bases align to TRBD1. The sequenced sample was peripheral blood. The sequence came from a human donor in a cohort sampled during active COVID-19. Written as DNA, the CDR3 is TGCGCCAGCAGCCCCGGACAGGGGACGCCGGCTAGCTATGGCTACACCTTC. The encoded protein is CASSPGQGTPASYGYTF.